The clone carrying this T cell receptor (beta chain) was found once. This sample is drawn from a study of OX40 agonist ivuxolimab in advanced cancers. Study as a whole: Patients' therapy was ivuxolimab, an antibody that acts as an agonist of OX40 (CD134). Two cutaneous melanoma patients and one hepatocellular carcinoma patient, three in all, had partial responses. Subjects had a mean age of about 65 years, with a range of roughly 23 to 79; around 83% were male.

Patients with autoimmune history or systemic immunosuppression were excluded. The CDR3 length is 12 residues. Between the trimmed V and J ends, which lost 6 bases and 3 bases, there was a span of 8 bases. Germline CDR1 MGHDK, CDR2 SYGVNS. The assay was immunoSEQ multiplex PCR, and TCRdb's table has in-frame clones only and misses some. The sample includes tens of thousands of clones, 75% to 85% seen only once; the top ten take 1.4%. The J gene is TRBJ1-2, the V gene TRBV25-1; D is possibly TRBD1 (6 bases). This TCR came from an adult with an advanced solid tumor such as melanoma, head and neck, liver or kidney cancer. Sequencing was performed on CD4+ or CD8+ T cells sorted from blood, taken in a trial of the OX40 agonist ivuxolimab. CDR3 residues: CASRAGDYGYTF. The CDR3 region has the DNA TGTGCCAGCAGGGCAGGGGACTATGGCTACACCTTC.